This T cell receptor beta chain came from a study of T cells after yellow fever vaccination. Study results and caveats: The study noted that FACS-sorted repertoires could contain abundant clonotypes contaminating from the bulk population. Peaking on day 5 versus 15, the secondary response was faster but weaker. The booster saw the reappearance of most primary-vaccination clones (approximately 97% CD4, 80% to 90% CD8).

The CDR3 totals 17 residues. V was shortened by 4 bases and J by 8 bases, with 24 bases between the two germline ends. The V gene's germline CDR1 is SGHRS and CDR2 YFSETQ. This clonotype showed up just a few times. The antigen is undetermined. Synthesis of TCR cDNA relied on 5'RACE template switching, which attached a universal primer site and UMIs. Each CDR3 protein is one row after TCRdb ran MiXCR on the 5' RACE reads. The repertoire holds a few hundred thousand distinct CDR3 sequences, about 5.2% seen once, with around 3.3% in the top ten. This chain connects TRBV5-1 to TRBJ1-4, with D unclear. The receptor comes from a man between 18 and 29 years old who received the YFV17D yellow fever vaccine. Sequenced here: CD4+ T cells sorted from PBMCs, sampled on the day of the yellow fever booster vaccination. In nucleotides, the CDR3 is TGCGCCAGCAGCCCTGACCCCATAGCAGACCTAATAGAAAAACTGTTTTTT. Its translation is CASSPDPIADLIEKLFF.